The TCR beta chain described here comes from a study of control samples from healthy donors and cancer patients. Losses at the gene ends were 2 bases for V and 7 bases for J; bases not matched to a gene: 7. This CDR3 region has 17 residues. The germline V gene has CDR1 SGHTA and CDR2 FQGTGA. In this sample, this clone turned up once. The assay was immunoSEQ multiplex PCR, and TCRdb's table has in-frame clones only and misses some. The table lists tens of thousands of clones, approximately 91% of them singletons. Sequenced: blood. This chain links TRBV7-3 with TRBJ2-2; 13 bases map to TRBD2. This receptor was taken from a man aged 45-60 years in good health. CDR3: CASSLFGLAGVDGELFF. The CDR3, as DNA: TGTGCCAGCAGCTTATTTGGACTAGCGGGGGTTGACGGGGAGCTGTTTTTT.